The source of this TCR beta chain is a study of beta chain features in type 1 diabetes. Expressed TCRB transcripts were sequenced after all isolated RNA was converted to cDNA. Sequencing was performed with immunoSEQ multiplex PCR; in TCRdb, only in-frame clones are kept and a portion is missing. Of around 330,000 clones in the sample, 11% were seen once. A few counts support this clone. Its cognate antigen is unknown. Whole-study results and caveats: For Type 1 diabetes patients, all four CD4+ subsets carried TCRB CDR3s that were moderately but significantly shorter.

The CDR3 sequence is 15 residues long. V was trimmed by 0 bases and J by 5 bases, leaving 14 bases between them. The germline gives CDR1 SGDLS, CDR2 YYNGEE. This TCR came from a woman under 40 in good health. The gene calls are TRBV9 and TRBJ2-5, with a weak D call TRBD1 (5 bases). Sequenced sample: naive CD4+ T cells from blood. CDR3 residues: CASSVEDKLEETQYF. The CDR3 DNA follows: TGTGCCAGCAGCGTAGAGGACAAACTTGAGGAGACCCAGTACTTC. Using reference TRBV9 and TRBJ2-5 for the parts outside the CDR3, the full variable domain is DSGVTQTPKHLITATGQRVTLRCSPRSGDLSVYWYQQSLDQGLQFLIQYYNGEERAKGNILERFSAQQFPDLHSELNLSSLELGDSALYFCASSVEDKLEETQYFGPGTRLLVL.